This TCR beta chain was identified during a study of T cell responses to AZD1222 COVID-19 vaccine. The CDR3 runs to 15 residues. CDR1 is SGHKS, CDR2 YYEKEE, per germline (reference sequence). With 4 bases clipped from V and 2 bases from J, the junction kept 5 bases outside the gene matches. Sequencing used immunoSEQ multiplex PCR; TCRdb keeps in-frame clones, though not all of them. The profile shows about 70,000 clones, approximately 91% of them singletons. Study-level points and caveats: Vaccine-associated CD4 TCRs ranged over spike, dominating at 160-218 and 743-854. Donors were chiefly white British, with a greater number of females, and clonal diversity was perhaps underestimated. Variant regions that are unmutated are reportedly the target of nearly half of spike-specific TCRs.

This clone was detected only a few times. The target antigen is unknown. V is TRBV5-5 and J is TRBJ1-3; TRBD1 aligns across 8 bases. Sequences were derived from peripheral blood, sampled on day 0 of MenACWY control vaccination. The receptor's source is an adult in good health. The CDR3: CASSADRAAGNTIYF. In nucleotides, the CDR3 is TGTGCCAGCAGCGCGGACAGGGCTGCTGGAAACACCATATATTTT.